Listed below are T cell receptor beta chains from one sample, sequenced in a study of identical twins. MiXCR, applied by TCRdb to the 5' RACE reads, yields one record per CDR3 protein. The profile covers around 960,000 distinct CDR3 sequences, with approximately 13% appearing a single time and around 1.5% taken by the ten largest. The same sample was also used in a study of yellow fever vaccine responses in identical twins.

The sequenced sample consisted of PBMCs. Every receptor here comes from a woman under 30 in good health. CDR3s include the opening cysteine and the closing phenylalanine or tryptophan. The D gene is left open where the match is weak. Clone size is given for some rows only: seen once, a few or many times, or a class if the clone is expanded.

d_gene	abundance	v_gene	j_gene	CDR3nt	CDR3aa
-	few	TRBV20-1	TRBJ2-5	TGCAGTGCTTACTTCCCTGGGGACCAAGAGACCCAGTACTTC	CSAYFPGDQETQYF
-	many	TRBV29-1	TRBJ1-1	TGCAGCGTTGCATGGGGGGAGGGCACTGAAGCTTTCTTT	CSVAWGEGTEAFF
TRBD1	-	TRBV7-8	TRBJ2-7	TGTGCCAGCAGCCAAGGACAGGGCCAGTCCTCCGAGCAGTACTTC	CASSQGQGQSSEQYF
TRBD2	-	TRBV20-1	TRBJ2-1	TGCAGCCTTGATGGACTAGCTAGCAATGAGCAGTTCTTC	CSLDGLASNEQFF
-	-	TRBV10-3	TRBJ2-1	TGTGCCATCAGGCCCCTGGAAGGGGAGCAGTTCTTC	CAIRPLEGEQFF
-	many	TRBV18	TRBJ2-5	TGCGCCAGCAGTCCACCTTCAGAGACCCAGTACTTC	CASSPPSETQYF
-	few	TRBV6-5	TRBJ1-1	TGTGCCAGCAGTTCAACTCAGGGTATTGCTGAAGCTTTCTTT	CASSSTQGIAEAFF
-	few	TRBV20-1	TRBJ1-4	TGCAGTGCGGTTATAGGTGAAAAACTGTTTTTT	CSAVIGEKLFF
TRBD2	few	TRBV18	TRBJ2-3	TGTGCCAGCTCACCAGAAGCTAGCGGGGGCCGACTGGGCACAGATACGCAGTATTTT	CASSPEASGGRLGTDTQYF
-	few	TRBV7-9	TRBJ2-1	TGTGCCAGCAGCCCTCGTGAAGGACAAGAATACAATGAGCAGTTCTTC	CASSPREGQEYNEQFF
-	-	TRBV24-1	TRBJ1-4	TGTGCCACGACCGGGACCGAGAATTTT	CATTGTENF
-	-	TRBV6-1	TRBJ2-6	TGTGCCAGCAGGGTTCGGACAGAGACTTACTCTGGGGCCAACGTCCTGACTTTC	CASRVRTETYSGANVLTF
TRBD2	-	TRBV12-3/TRBV12-4	TRBJ2-3	TGTGCCAGCAGGCGGGAGGCCTCTAGCACAGATACGCAGTATTTT	CASRREASSTDTQYF